This T cell receptor (beta chain) derives from a study of blood T cell repertoires in COVID-19. As for the study in general: Sites across the United States, Italy and Spain contributed samples from acute and convalescent COVID-19. From T cells, B-cell-depleted T cells, or PBMCs came the material, which was cDNA or gDNA.

Germline lookup yields CDR1 LGHNT and CDR2 FRNRAP. Trimming at V came to 3 bases and at J to 2 bases, leaving 10 bases not matched to a gene. This CDR3 has 16 amino acids. Original analysis: Reference gene primer amplification yielded estimated nucleated cell counts. Sequenced by immunoSEQ multiplex PCR; TCRdb stores in-frame clones only, minus some. That table supplies the V and J calls and clone size; D and trimming were determined from the DNA. The sample records some 150,000 clones, about 89% being singletons. The sequenced sample consisted of peripheral blood. The V call is TRBV12-5, the J call TRBJ2-7; 7 bases are shared with TRBD1. This TCR was recovered from a man aged 55 to 70 with acute or convalescent COVID-19. The CDR3 nucleotides are TGTGCTAGTGGTTTCCCCCGGACAGGTACCACCTACGAGCAGTACTTC. Protein product: CASGFPRTGTTYEQYF.